What follows is one T cell receptor (beta chain) and its context. A J-beta primer mix and a sample-barcoded 5' primer were used in a second PCR of about 7 to 12 cycles. MiXCR, run by TCRdb on the 5' RACE reads, gives a single entry per CDR3 protein. The table lists some 1.5 million distinct CDR3 sequences, 35% to 45% of them singletons. In germline, CDR1 is SEHNR, CDR2 FQNEAQ (reference sequence). The ends lost 7 bases at V and 7 bases at J; junction bases unmatched: 11. The CDR3 loop spans 16 amino acids. This sample was included in a study of blood T cells in healthy people across ages. The genes are TRBV7-9 and TRBJ2-1; the match to TRBD2 covers 12 bases. The source is a woman between 18 and 29 years old in good health. Sequencing was performed on blood. The CDR3 nucleotides are TGTGCCAGCACCGACCTGACTAGCGGGAGTCGTAATGAGCAGTTCTTC. This codes for CASTDLTSGSRNEQFF.